The 11 T cell receptor beta chains given below trace back to one sample, sequenced in a study of T-cell memory formation after mild COVID-19. A single record per CDR3 protein comes from TCRdb applying MiXCR to the 5' RACE reads. Of hundreds of thousands of distinct CDR3 sequences listed, roughly 15% are singletons. The sequenced sample was PBMCs or a T cell subset sorted from them (not recorded which). These receptors all come from a young man who had mild COVID-19 (a few samples of this study predate the infection). Cell type and time point are not known.

This clonotype was counted only a few times. The gene calls are TRBV19 and TRBJ2-1, with 8 bases aligning to TRBD2. V was pared by 4 bases and J by 4 bases, with 3 bases of the junction left unmatched. The V gene's germline CDR1 is LNHDA and CDR2 SQIVND (reference sequence). This CDR3 is built from 14 residues. The CDR3 coding sequence is TGTGCCAGTAGTACGGGGGGGCCTTACAATGAGCAGTTCTTC. Protein product: CASSTGGPYNEQFF. Complete variable domain (other parts from reference TRBV19 and TRBJ2-1): DGGITQSPKYLFRKEGQNVTLSCEQNLNHDAMYWYRQDPGQGLRLIYYSQIVNDFQKGDIAEGYSVSREKKESFPLTVTSAQKNPTAFYLCASSTGGPYNEQFFGPGTRLTVL.

V gene TRBV18 combines with J gene TRBJ2-3, with 12 bases fitting TRBD2. The CDR3 covers 16 residues. The junction had 3 bases not matched to a gene; V was cut back by 3 bases and J by 2 bases. From germline, CDR1 is KGHSH and CDR2 LQKENI. The CDR3 DNA follows: TGTGCCAGCTCACCGGGACTAGCGGGCTTCACAGATACGCAGTATTTT. This translates into CASSPGLAGFTDTQYF.

In this sample, this clonotype turned up many times. This chain links TRBV29-1 with TRBJ1-1; D gene uncertain. The CDR3 consists of 12 residues. Trimming took 7 bases from V and 4 from J, leaving 13 bases between them. Germline V gene data show CDR1 as SQVTM and CDR2 as ANQGSEA. The CDR3 region is CSALTWGTEAFF. CDR3 DNA sequence: TGCAGCGCACTAACCTGGGGCACTGAAGCTTTCTTT.

This chain uses TRBV18 with TRBJ2-7, with 12 bases that match TRBD2. Germline assignment: CDR1 KGHSH and CDR2 LQKENI. CDR3 length: 17 amino acids. After removal of 3 bases from V and 0 bases from J, the junction contained 6 bases not matched to a gene. CDR3 DNA sequence: TGTGCCAGCTCACCTAGTGGGACTAGCGGGCCCTCCTACGAGCAGTACTTC. As protein: CASSPSGTSGPSYEQYF.

The chain joins TRBV7-6 to TRBJ1-1; D gene unclear. This CDR3 has 14 amino acids. CDR1 is SGHVS and CDR2 is FNYEAQ in the germline V gene. The V gene lost 5 bases and the J gene lost 0 bases, with 10 bases spanning the gap. The CDR3 loop reads CASSKADVNTEAFF. CDR3 DNA: TGTGCCAGCAGCAAAGCGGACGTGAACACTGAAGCTTTCTTT.

This clonotype was seen more than once but under ten times. V gene TRBV4-1 combines with J gene TRBJ1-5, with D possibly matching TRBD1 (6 bases). The CDR3 has 14 amino acids. V shed 3 bases and J shed 7 bases, with 13 bases lying between them. Per germline, CDR1 MGHRA and CDR2 YSYEKL. The CDR3 region has the DNA TGCGCCAGCAGCCAGGCAACAGGGAGCCAGCCCCAGCATTTT. It translates to CASSQATGSQPQHF.

The chain uses TRBV18 and TRBJ1-3; 7 nucleotides match TRBD1. The CDR3 extends over 15 amino acids. Trimming cost V 2 bases and J 0 bases; bases outside gene matches: 1. Germline CDR1 and CDR2: KGHSH and LQKENI. The CDR3 DNA reads TGTGCCAGCTCACCAAGGACAGGCTCTGGAAACACCATATATTTT. Encoded protein: CASSPRTGSGNTIYF.

The count of this clonotype is one. The J gene is TRBJ1-1, the V gene TRBV7-2; a weak D match, TRBD1 (5 bases). There are 14 residues in the CDR3. Germline CDR1 is SGHTA and CDR2 is FQGNSA. V gave up 1 base and J gave up 1 base, with 7 bases separating them. The CDR3 DNA reads TGTGCCAGCAGCTTAGAGACAGAGAACACTGAAGCTTTCTTT. It is translated as CASSLETENTEAFF.

This clonotype turned up a few times. J is TRBJ2-2 and V is TRBV7-2, with 7 bases fitting TRBD2. J was trimmed by 1 base and V by 5 bases; bases with no gene match: 13. The CDR3 covers 18 residues. Germline values: CDR1 SGHTA, CDR2 FQGNSA. This CDR3 reads CASSVTTSLIGNTGELFF. CDR3 bases: TGTGCCAGCAGCGTCACGACTAGCCTGATTGGGAACACCGGGGAGCTGTTTTTT.

The chain joins TRBV19 to TRBJ2-7; 9 bases map to TRBD1. CDR1 and CDR2 (germline): LNHDA, SQIVND (reference sequence). Germline trimming cut 8 bases from V and 6 bases from J; bases unmatched to any gene: 11. The CDR3 runs 14 residues. The CDR3 here is CASVRDRANGEQYV. The CDR3 DNA reads as TGTGCCAGTGTCCGGGACAGGGCGAACGGCGAGCAGTACGTC.

This clonotype has a handful of counts. The chain joins TRBV3-1 to TRBJ1-1; 7 bases are shared with TRBD1. The ends lost 2 bases at V and 0 bases at J; junction bases unmatched: 12. This CDR3 spans 18 amino acids. CDR1 LGHDT and CDR2 YNNKEL come from the germline V gene (reference sequence). CDR3 residues: CASSQPNPRQGLNTEAFF. The CDR3 bases are TGTGCCAGCAGCCAACCCAACCCACGACAGGGCTTGAACACTGAAGCTTTCTTT.